This TCR beta chain was sequenced in a study of cytomegalovirus exposure and HLA in healthy donors. V shed 8 bases, J shed 5 bases, and the junction held 5 bases outside the gene matches. CDR1 is ENHRY and CDR2 is SYGVKD in the germline V gene. The CDR3 covers 13 residues. Healthy donors of bone marrow made up the group. Both 60 Vbeta primers and 13 Jbeta primers went into the PCR. The protocol was immunoSEQ multiplex PCR, while the TCRdb copy is restricted to in-frame clones and leaves out a portion. The sample contains roughly 100,000 clones, roughly 72% of which appear only once. This chain connects TRBV10-3 to TRBJ2-2; 7 bases are shared with TRBD2. Input material: PBMCs. This clonotype was sampled from a woman aged 18-29 years in good health and CMV-seropositive. The CDR3 DNA sequence: TGTGCCATCGGCTGGGGGGGTACCGGGGAGCTGTTTTTT. Its translation is CAIGWGGTGELFF.